One sample yielded the 23 T cell receptor beta chains listed below, sequenced in a study of shared clonotypes between healthy human individuals (dated by TCRdb to the early 2020s). Library creation used the immunoSEQ multiplex PCR assay. TCRdb re-hosts the immuneACCESS table, in-frame sequences only. Its copies lack some clones; in the studies checked, an unresolved V gene accounts for under half of them, and the cause for the rest is not known. Present in this sample are about 92,000 clones, almost 70% of which were seen just once. The top ten hold about 50% of the sample. Sequencing was performed on memory CD8+ T cells sorted from blood. The cell subset or site tag for this specimen amounts to: CD45RO+ cells pooled with CCR7-negative TemRA cells. These receptor sequences come from a man aged 25 to 45 in good health.

The chain combines TRBV4-2 with TRBJ2-7, with 10 nucleotides matching TRBD1. The CDR3 covers 15 residues. With V trimmed by 1 base and J by 0 bases, 0 bases remained unmatched. Germline values: CDR1 LGHNA, CDR2 YNFKEQ. In nucleotides, the CDR3 is TGTGCCAGCAGCCAAGGGACAGGGGGCTCCTACGAGCAGTACTTC. Translated, it gives CASSQGTGGSYEQYF.

The J gene is TRBJ2-7, the V gene TRBV6-4; TRBD2 agrees at 9 bases. The CDR3 sequence is 19 residues long. V trimming: 6 bases; J trimming: 7 bases; junction bases outside the gene matches: 25. CDR1 is MRHNA, CDR2 SNTAGT, per germline. The CDR3 spells CASSALRIPSIAGAGEQYF. CDR3 nucleotide sequence: TGTGCCAGCAGCGCCCTAAGAATCCCTAGTATAGCGGGAGCTGGAGAGCAGTACTTC.

This rearrangement joins TRBV10-3 to TRBJ1-2, with TRBD1 matching 8 bases. The CDR3 runs 13 residues. V trimming: 4 bases; J trimming: 5 bases; junction bases outside the gene matches: 3. From germline, CDR1 is ENHRY and CDR2 SYGVKD. This CDR3 is CAISGGQAYGYTF. DNA of the CDR3: TGTGCCATCAGTGGGGGACAGGCGTATGGCTACACCTTC.

In this sample, this clone turned up once. This chain connects TRBV27 to TRBJ2-7, with 7 bases aligning to TRBD2. The CDR3 length is 18 residues. V shed 6 bases and J 2 bases; nucleotides not matched to a gene: 19. Germline V gene sequence: CDR1 MNHEY, CDR2 SMNVEV (reference sequence). CDR3 DNA sequence: TGTGCCAGCAGCCCGCTTGCCTCGGCCGGGGGGATAGCCTACGAGCAGTACTTC. Residues: CASSPLASAGGIAYEQYF.

This clone occurred a few times. This rearrangement joins TRBV25-1 to TRBJ2-2; D is unclear. The CDR3 is 13 residues long. Germline loops: CDR1 MGHDK, CDR2 SYGVNS. V lost 4 bases and J lost 6, with 9 bases in between. CDR3 in amino acids: CASSAPGSGELFF. The CDR3 bases are TGTGCCAGCAGTGCCCCCGGATCCGGGGAGCTGTTTTTT.

A few counts support this clone. The chain combines TRBV13 with TRBJ2-2; a weak D match, TRBD2 (6 bases). V was clipped by 4 bases and J by 8 bases, with 20 bases between them. The CDR3 is made up of 16 amino acids. The germline gives CDR1 PRHDT, CDR2 FYEKMQ (reference sequence). The DNA for the CDR3 is TGTGCCAGCAGCTCCTACCGGGAGCGGCTCAGGGGGGAGCTGTTTTTT. As protein: CASSSYRERLRGELFF.

This clone was observed at least ten times. The chain employs TRBV30 and TRBJ1-3, with 10 bases that match TRBD1. V trimming: 2 bases; J trimming: 3 bases; junction bases outside the gene matches: 4. Germline CDR1 GTSNPN, CDR2 SVGIG (reference sequence). The CDR3 is made up of 15 amino acids. CDR3 in DNA: TGTGCCTGGAGTTATGGGACAGGGGTTGGAAACACCATATATTTT. Encoded protein: CAWSYGTGVGNTIYF.

This chain links TRBV5-1 with TRBJ1-4; D might be TRBD1 (5 bases). With 2 bases removed from V and 10 bases from J, the gap between germline ends came to 15 bases. The germline CDR1 and CDR2 sequences are SGHRS and YFSETQ. The CDR3 loop spans 14 amino acids. The DNA of the CDR3 is TGCGCCAGCAGCTTTTTCCGGGGCGAGGGAAAACTGTTTTTT. It translates to CASSFFRGEGKLFF.

This rearrangement joins TRBV11-1 to TRBJ2-7; a weak D match, TRBD2 (6 bases). The V and J ends lost 1 base and 0 bases respectively, with 10 bases between them. Germline values: CDR1 SGHAT, CDR2 FQDESV (reference sequence). The CDR3 contains 15 residues. The CDR3 sequence: CASSLVGGSSYEQYF. The CDR3 region has the DNA TGTGCCAGCAGCTTAGTCGGAGGGAGCTCCTACGAGCAGTACTTC.

This clone came up a few times. This chain links TRBV18 with TRBJ2-7; a possible D gene is TRBD1 (6 bases). The CDR3 contains 15 residues. CDR1 KGHSH and CDR2 LQKENI come from the germline V gene. V shed 4 bases and J shed 2 bases, with 15 bases lying between them. CDR3: CASSLPGTKAYEQYF. The CDR3 bases are TGTGCCAGCTCACTACCCGGGACAAAAGCCTACGAGCAGTACTTC.

This clone was picked up a small number of times. V and J are TRBV7-9 and TRBJ2-1, with TRBD2 matching 8 bases. Germline V lookup: CDR1 SEHNR, CDR2 FQNEAQ (reference sequence). Unmatched junction bases numbered 12, after V lost 4 bases and J lost 7 bases. There are 16 residues in the CDR3. The CDR3 DNA reads TGTGCCAGCAGCTCGCTAGGAAGCGGGAGTTCGAATGAGCAGTTCTTC. Translated, it gives CASSSLGSGSSNEQFF.

Ten or more counts support this clone. Other nucleotide sequences from this sample produce the same CDR3. CDR3 in amino acids: CASSPDRGQAGELFF. DNA for the CDR3: TGTGCCAGCAGCCCGGACAGGGGGCAAGCCGGGGAGCTGTTTTTT. The rearrangement uses TRBV7-9 and TRBJ2-2, with 11 bases identical to TRBD1. The CDR3 loop spans 15 amino acids. Losses at the gene ends were 5 bases for V and 6 bases for J; bases not matched to a gene: 5. CDR1 is SEHNR and CDR2 is FQNEAQ in the germline V gene (reference sequence).

In nucleotides, the CDR3 is TGTGCCAGCAGTTTAGTACCAGGACCTCCCTACGAGCAGTACTTC. Translated, it gives CASSLVPGPPYEQYF. V and J are TRBV28 and TRBJ2-7; D is ambiguous. CDR3 length: 15 residues. Germline lookup yields CDR1 MDHEN and CDR2 SYDVKM. V lost 2 bases and J 2 bases, leaving 13 bases between the germline ends.

This rearrangement joins TRBV5-6 to TRBJ2-7; 8 bases agree with TRBD2. The CDR3 has 19 amino acids. Per the germline V gene, CDR1 is SGHDT and CDR2 is YYEEEE. V shed 3 bases and J 4 bases; nucleotides not matched to a gene: 21. The CDR3 loop reads CASSWGRGTSGPRAYEQYF. CDR3 coding DNA: TGTGCCAGCAGCTGGGGAAGAGGAACTAGCGGCCCCCGCGCTTACGAGCAGTACTTC.

This clone has more than one count but fewer than ten. The chain is built from TRBV28 and TRBJ1-1; unclear D gene. The CDR3 runs 13 residues. Trimming stripped 7 bases from V and 8 bases from J, with 17 bases between. Germline CDR1 is MDHEN and CDR2 is SYDVKM. In DNA, the CDR3 is TGTGCCAGCAACACGCCCTCTCACCGAGAAGCTTTCTTT. Its translation: CASNTPSHREAFF.

V usage is TRBV27 and J usage is TRBJ2-7; TRBD2 matches at 8 bases. The CDR3 is 12 residues long. V lost 5 bases, J lost 3 bases, and 0 bases stayed unmatched. Germline assignment: CDR1 MNHEY and CDR2 SMNVEV (reference sequence). The CDR3 is CASSSGSYEQYF. In nucleotides, the CDR3 is TGTGCCAGCAGTAGCGGGAGCTACGAGCAGTACTTC.

The chain is built from TRBV18 and TRBJ2-1; 11 bases line up with TRBD1. With 2 bases clipped from V and 6 bases from J, the junction kept 0 bases outside the gene matches. CDR1 and CDR2 (germline): KGHSH, LQKENI. The CDR3 has 14 residues. CDR3 amino acids: CASSPGTGGNEQFF. CDR3 DNA: TGTGCCAGCTCACCAGGGACAGGGGGCAATGAGCAGTTCTTC.

This clone was seen just once. This chain uses TRBV5-1 with TRBJ2-3; no reliable D call. The CDR3 loop spans 15 amino acids. The V end was cut by 2 bases, the J end by 0 bases, with 10 bases between. Germline V gene lookup returns CDR1 SGHRS and CDR2 YFSETQ. The CDR3 reads CASSFTDPSTDTQYF. The CDR3, as DNA: TGCGCCAGCAGCTTCACAGACCCTAGCACAGATACGCAGTATTTT.

The chain joins TRBV11-2 to TRBJ2-5; possibly TRBD1 for D (6 bases). The CDR3 has 13 residues. Trimming shortened V by 4 bases and J by 5 bases, and 11 bases separated the two germline ends. The germline gives CDR1 SGHAT, CDR2 FQNNGV. The CDR3 nucleotides read TGTGCCAGCAGCTCTCAGGGGCAGGAGACCCAGTACTTC. Translating gives CASSSQGQETQYF.

This clone showed up many times. The CDR3 loop is CASSVESYTEQYF. In nucleotides, the CDR3 is TGTGCCAGCAGCGTAGAAAGCTATACCGAGCAGTACTTC. This chain uses TRBV9 with TRBJ2-7; D remains ambiguous. V lost 0 bases and J lost 6, with 10 bases in between. Germline lookup yields CDR1 SGDLS and CDR2 YYNGEE. There are 13 residues in the CDR3.

The CDR3 protein is CASSIGRGEQYF. The CDR3 DNA reads as TGTGCCAGCAGTATCGGACGGGGGGAGCAGTACTTC. V gene TRBV25-1 combines with J gene TRBJ2-7; D may be TRBD2 (6 bases). V shed 5 bases and J shed 7 bases, with 12 bases lying between them. CDR1 and CDR2 from the germline V gene are MGHDK and SYGVNS. The CDR3 length is 12 residues.

The chain carries TRBV7-6 and TRBJ1-4; TRBD1 aligns across 7 bases. From germline, CDR1 is SGHVS and CDR2 FNYEAQ. Trimming cost V 1 base and J 2 bases; bases outside gene matches: 4. There are 16 residues in the CDR3. CDR3 sequence: CASSLGPGQTNEKLFF. CDR3 nucleotide sequence: TGTGCCAGCAGCTTAGGACCGGGACAGACTAATGAAAAACTGTTTTTT. Based on the CDR3 plus reference TRBV7-6 and TRBJ1-4, the full variable domain is GAGVSQSPRYKVTKRGQDVALRCDPISGHVSLYWYRQALGQGPEFLTYFNYEAQQDKSGLPNDRFSAERPEGSISTLTIQRTEQRDSAMYRCASSLGPGQTNEKLFFGSGTQLSVL.

The chain links TRBV9 to TRBJ2-7; tentatively, D is TRBD1 (6 bases). From germline, CDR1 is SGDLS and CDR2 YYNGEE. This CDR3 comprises 14 residues. The V and J ends lost 2 bases and 5 bases respectively, with 14 bases between them. The DNA for the CDR3 is TGTGCCAGCAGCGTCGGTTGGACAGCCCACGAGCAGTACTTC. It yields the protein CASSVGWTAHEQYF.